This TCR beta chain was sequenced in a study of blood T cell repertoires in COVID-19. Study-level information: The United States, Italy and Spain supplied acute and convalescent COVID-19 samples. The cDNA or gDNA used as material had been derived from T cells, B-cell-depleted T cells, or PBMCs.

Germline CDR1 is KGHSH and CDR2 is LQKENI. This CDR3 region has 14 residues. The V end was cut by 6 bases, the J end by 2 bases, with 13 bases between. Methods used by the authors: How many nucleated cells were present was estimated from reference gene primer amplification. The table came from immunoSEQ multiplex PCR; TCRdb's copy has only in-frame clones and leaves some out. V, J and clone size were drawn from that table, and D and trimming were deduced from the DNA. Of under 250,000 clones listed, roughly four fifths are singletons. Sequenced sample: peripheral blood. The genes are TRBV18 and TRBJ1-2, with D possibly being TRBD1 (5 bases). This clonotype was obtained from a man older than 75 with acute or convalescent COVID-19. In DNA form, the CDR3 reads TGTGCCAGCTCTCAAGGGGCCAGAAACTATGGCTACACCTTC. Translated, it gives CASSQGARNYGYTF.